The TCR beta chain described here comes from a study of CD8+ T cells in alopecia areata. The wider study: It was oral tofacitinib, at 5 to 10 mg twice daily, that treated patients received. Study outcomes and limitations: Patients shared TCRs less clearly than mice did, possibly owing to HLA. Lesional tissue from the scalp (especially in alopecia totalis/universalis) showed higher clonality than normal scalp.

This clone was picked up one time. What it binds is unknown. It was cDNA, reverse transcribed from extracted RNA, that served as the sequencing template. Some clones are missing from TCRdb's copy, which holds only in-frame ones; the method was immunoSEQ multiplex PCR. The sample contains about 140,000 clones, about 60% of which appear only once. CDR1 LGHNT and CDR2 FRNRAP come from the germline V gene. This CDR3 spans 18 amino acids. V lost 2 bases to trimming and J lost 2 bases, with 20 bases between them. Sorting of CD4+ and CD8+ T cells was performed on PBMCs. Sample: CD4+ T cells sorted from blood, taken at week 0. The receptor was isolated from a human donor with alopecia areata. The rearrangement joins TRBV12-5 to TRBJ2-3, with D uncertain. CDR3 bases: TGTGCTAGTGGTTTGACCGCTAAGGACGCTCACTCCACAGATACGCAGTATTTT. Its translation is CASGLTAKDAHSTDTQYF.